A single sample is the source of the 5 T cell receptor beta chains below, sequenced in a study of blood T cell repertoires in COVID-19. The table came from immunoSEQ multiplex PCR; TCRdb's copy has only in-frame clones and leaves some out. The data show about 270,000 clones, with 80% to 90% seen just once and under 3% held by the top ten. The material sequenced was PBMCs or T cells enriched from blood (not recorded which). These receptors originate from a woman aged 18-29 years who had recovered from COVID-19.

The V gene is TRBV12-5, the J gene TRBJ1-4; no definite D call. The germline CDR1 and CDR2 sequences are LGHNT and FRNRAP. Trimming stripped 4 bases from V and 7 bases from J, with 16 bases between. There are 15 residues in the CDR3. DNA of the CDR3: TGTGCTAGTGGTTCCCCCTCCAGAATGGCTGAAAAACTGTTTTTT. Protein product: CASGSPSRMAEKLFF. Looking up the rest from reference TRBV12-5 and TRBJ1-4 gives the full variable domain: DARVTQTPRHKVTEMGQEVTMRCQPILGHNTVFWYRQTMMQGLELLAYFRNRAPLDDSGMPKDRFSAEMPDATLATLKIQPSEPRDSAVYFCASGSPSRMAEKLFFGSGTQLSVL.

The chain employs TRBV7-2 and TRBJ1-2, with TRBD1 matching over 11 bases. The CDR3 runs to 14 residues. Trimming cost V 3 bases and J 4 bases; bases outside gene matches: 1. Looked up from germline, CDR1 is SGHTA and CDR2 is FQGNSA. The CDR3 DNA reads TGTGCCAGCAGCTTCGGGACAGGGGGCTATGGCTACACCTTC. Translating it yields CASSFGTGGYGYTF.

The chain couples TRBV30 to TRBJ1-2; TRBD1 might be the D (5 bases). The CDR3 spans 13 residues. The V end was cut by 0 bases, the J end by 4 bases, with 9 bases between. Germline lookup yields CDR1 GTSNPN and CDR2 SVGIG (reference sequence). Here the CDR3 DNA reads TGTGCCTGGAGTGTAGGGCAGGGCTATGGCTACACCTTC. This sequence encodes CAWSVGQGYGYTF. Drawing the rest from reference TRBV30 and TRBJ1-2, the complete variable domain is SQTIHQWPATLVQPVGSPLSLECTVEGTSNPNLYWYRQAAGRGLQLLFYSVGIGQISSEVPQNLSASRPQDRQFILSSKKLLLSDSGFYLCAWSVGQGYGYTFGSGTRLTVV.

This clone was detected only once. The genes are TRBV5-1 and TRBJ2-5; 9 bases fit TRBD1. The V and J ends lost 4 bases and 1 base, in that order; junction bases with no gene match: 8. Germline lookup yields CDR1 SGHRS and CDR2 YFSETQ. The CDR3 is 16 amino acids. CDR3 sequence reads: CASSPHGTGSQETQYF. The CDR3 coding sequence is TGCGCCAGCAGCCCCCACGGGACAGGGTCCCAAGAGACCCAGTACTTC.

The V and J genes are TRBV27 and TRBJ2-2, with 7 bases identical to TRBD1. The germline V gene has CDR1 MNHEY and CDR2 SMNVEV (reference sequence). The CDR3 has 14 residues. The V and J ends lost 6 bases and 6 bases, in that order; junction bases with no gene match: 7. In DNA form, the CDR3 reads TGTGCCAGCAGCGAGGGGGCGTTGGCCGGGGAGCTGTTTTTT. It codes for CASSEGALAGELFF.